These 14 T cell receptor beta chains were sequenced from one sample in a study of graft-versus-host responses after intestinal transplantation (dated by TCRdb to the early 2020s). Libraries were made using the immunoSEQ multiplex PCR assay. The immuneACCESS repertoire file appears here via TCRdb, limited to in-frame rearrangements. These files lack a portion of the clones; in checked studies, under half of the deficit traces to unresolved V genes, and the cause of the others is not known. This sample lists roughly 50,000 clones; 91% were detected once. The biggest ten clones account for around 5.5% of the sample. The sequenced sample was PBMCs, obtained roughly 660 days after intestinal transplant. These receptors came from a human patient who received an intestinal transplant, so some T cells may come from the graft donor.

The V call is TRBV4-1, the J call TRBJ2-7; 9 bases map to TRBD1. The germline V gene has CDR1 MGHRA and CDR2 YSYEKL. V was clipped by 2 bases and J by 9 bases; unmatched bases: 8. The CDR3 has 14 residues. CDR3 loop: CASSQPGQGFGQYF. The DNA for the CDR3 is TGCGCCAGCAGCCAACCGGGACAGGGATTCGGGCAGTACTTC.

The J gene is TRBJ2-2, the V gene TRBV6-5; D is perhaps TRBD1 or TRBD2 (5 bases each). Germline V gives CDR1 MNHEY, CDR2 SVGAGI. The germline V and J ends were trimmed by 6 bases and 7 bases, with 12 bases remaining between them. The CDR3 totals 13 residues. In nucleotides, the CDR3 is TGTGCCAGCAGCCGACGAGGGGTCGGGGAGCTGTTTTTT. This codes for CASSRRGVGELFF.

A word on this clone: The conserved phenylalanine or tryptophan normally closing the CDR3 is absent here, so this likely arose from a read error. The J gene is TRBJ2-7, the V gene TRBV5-4; D gene ambiguous. Trimming removed 4 bases from V and 2 bases from J, with 10 bases in between. The germline CDR1 and CDR2 sequences are SGHNT and YYREEE (reference sequence). The CDR3 contains 13 residues. CDR3 residues: CASSQAPAYEQYL. The CDR3 coding sequence is TGTGCCAGCAGCCAGGCACCAGCCTACGAGCAGTACCTC.

The chain carries TRBV5-1 and TRBJ1-4; possibly TRBD1 for D (6 bases). Trimming left V 4 bases short and J 7 bases short, with 20 bases between. Germline CDR1 SGHRS, CDR2 YFSETQ. The CDR3 has 16 residues. The DNA of the CDR3 is TGCGCCAGCAGCCATAAAGGTGGGGGGCTGGGTGAAAAACTGTTTTTT. It is translated as CASSHKGGGLGEKLFF.

CDR3 region: CASSPQPGSYNEQFF. The CDR3 region has the DNA TGTGCCAGCAGTCCCCAACCGGGGTCCTACAATGAGCAGTTCTTC. The V and J genes are TRBV7-2 and TRBJ2-1; the D gene is possibly TRBD2 (5 bases). There are 15 residues in the CDR3. Germline V gene lookup returns CDR1 SGHTA and CDR2 FQGNSA. Deletions cut 6 bases from V and 1 base from J, with 13 bases between.

The chain carries TRBV10-2 and TRBJ1-5; D gene ambiguous. V was trimmed by 3 bases and J by 9 bases, leaving 9 bases between them. Germline CDR1 WSHSY, CDR2 SAAADI. This CDR3 region has 12 residues. The CDR3 loop is CASSEKEMPQHF. CDR3 nucleotide sequence: TGCGCCAGCAGTGAAAAGGAAATGCCCCAGCATTTT.

The CDR3 DNA sequence: TGTGCCAGCAGCGTAGGGTGGAATTCACCCCTCCACTTT. Its translation is CASSVGWNSPLHF. J is TRBJ1-6 and V is TRBV9, with D hard to call. V was cut by 0 bases and J by 7 bases, with 5 bases left in between. This CDR3 has 13 residues. Germline lookup yields CDR1 SGDLS and CDR2 YYNGEE.

The rearrangement joins TRBV5-6 to TRBJ1-2; no reliable D call. The CDR3 loop spans 14 amino acids. Germline V gene data show CDR1 as SGHDT and CDR2 as YYEEEE. V was shortened by 0 bases and J by 1 base, with 7 bases between the two germline ends. CDR3 loop: CASSLAPNNYGYTF. The CDR3 DNA reads as TGTGCCAGCAGCTTGGCGCCGAATAACTATGGCTACACCTTC.

V usage is TRBV29-1 and J usage is TRBJ2-5, with TRBD1 as a possible D gene (5 bases). Germline V gene lookup returns CDR1 SQVTM and CDR2 ANQGSEA. V was shortened by 6 bases and J by 2 bases, with 13 bases between the two germline ends. The CDR3 contains 13 residues. The CDR3 is CSVAGRTQETQYF. CDR3 sequence (DNA): TGCAGCGTCGCAGGACGGACACAAGAGACCCAGTACTTC.

The chain is built from TRBV10-1 and TRBJ2-3, with D maybe TRBD2 (6 bases). CDR3 length equals 17 residues. Germline CDR1 reads WNHNN; CDR2 reads SYGVQD (reference sequence). Trimming cost V 2 bases and J 9 bases, with 24 bases left between them. CDR3 sequence (DNA): TGCGCCAGCAGTGAGCCCCGGGGGATAGTCCACCGGTCCACGCAGTATTTT. Translating it yields CASSEPRGIVHRSTQYF.

The rearrangement uses TRBV29-1 and TRBJ1-3; D is ambiguous. In germline, CDR1 is SQVTM, CDR2 ANQGSEA. Trimming pared 5 bases from V and 0 bases from J, leaving 11 bases between. This CDR3 region has 14 residues. The CDR3 DNA reads as TGCAGCGTTTTGACGGTGAGCTCTGGAAACACCATATATTTT. Protein: CSVLTVSSGNTIYF.

V usage is TRBV6-1 and J usage is TRBJ2-7, with TRBD1 matching over 11 bases. V gave up 6 bases and J gave up 5 bases; unmatched junction bases: 3. The CDR3 has 13 amino acids. CDR1 is MNHNS and CDR2 is SASEGT in the germline V gene. CDR3 protein: CASRGQGVNEQYF. The CDR3 nucleotides read TGTGCCAGCAGGGGACAGGGGGTAAACGAGCAGTACTTC.

This clone is a singleton in its sample. The chain is built from TRBV4-1 and TRBJ1-6, with 7 nucleotides matching TRBD1. The CDR3 sequence is 14 residues long. The ends lost 1 base at V and 7 bases at J; junction bases unmatched: 1. The germline V gene has CDR1 MGHRA and CDR2 YSYEKL. CDR3 loop: CASSQGTGNSPLHF. The CDR3 nucleotides are TGCGCCAGCAGCCAAGGGACAGGAAATTCACCCCTCCACTTT.

This chain uses TRBV6-6 with TRBJ2-7, with a possible D match to TRBD1 (5 bases). V lost 3 bases and J 3 bases, leaving 9 bases between the germline ends. This CDR3 comprises 13 residues. Germline V lookup: CDR1 MNHNY, CDR2 SVGAGI (reference sequence). CDR3 bases: TGTGCCAGCAGTTATGACAGCAACTACGAGCAGTACTTC. It is translated as CASSYDSNYEQYF.